These 22 T cell receptor beta chains were all obtained from the same sample, sequenced in a study of response to subunit inactivated influenza vaccine. In TCRdb, the RT-PCR reads were re-called with MiXCR into one record per CDR3 protein. The table has around 650,000 distinct CDR3 sequences, roughly 14% seen once; the top ten hold around 10%. This specimen was PBMCs from blood, taken 11 to 12 days after vaccination. Receptor source: a man in his forties or fifties who received an inactivated influenza vaccine.

This clonotype was found many times. V usage is TRBV12-3 or TRBV12-4 and J usage is TRBJ1-1, with D tentatively TRBD1 (5 bases). CDR3 length equals 14 residues. The germline V and J ends were trimmed by 6 bases and 1 base, with 12 bases remaining between them. The CDR3 nucleotides read TGTGCCAGCAGGTCGACAGAGCAGAACACTGAAGCTTTCTTT. This codes for CASRSTEQNTEAFF.

This clonotype was seen only a few times. The chain employs TRBV5-6 and TRBJ1-2; 7 bases map to TRBD1. CDR1 SGHDT and CDR2 YYEEEE come from the germline V gene. This CDR3 spans 14 amino acids. The ends lost 5 bases at V and 8 bases at J; junction bases unmatched: 12. The DNA of the CDR3 is TGTGCCAGCAGATCGGAGCAGGGGGATAGAGGCTACACCTTC. It encodes CASRSEQGDRGYTF.

The chain links TRBV6-2 or TRBV6-3 to TRBJ2-7, with 7 bases matching TRBD1. After removal of 7 bases from V and 7 bases from J, the junction contained 7 bases not matched to a gene. CDR1 is MNHEY, CDR2 SVGEGT, per germline. The CDR3 covers 12 residues. The CDR3 bases are TGTGCCAGCATGACAGGGTTAAGTGAGCAGTACTTC. Its protein product is CASMTGLSEQYF.

This clonotype was recorded at least ten times. The J gene is TRBJ2-3, the V gene TRBV7-2; no firm D call. Trimming pared 5 bases from V and 4 bases from J, leaving 13 bases between. Germline V CDR1 and CDR2: SGHTA, FQGNSA. The CDR3 totals 14 residues. The CDR3 region is CASSLGLGPDTQYF. In DNA form, the CDR3 reads TGTGCCAGCAGCCTGGGGTTAGGGCCAGATACGCAGTATTTT.

The chain links TRBV5-1 to TRBJ2-7; a weak D match, TRBD1 (6 bases). Germline assignment: CDR1 SGHRS and CDR2 YFSETQ. Between the trimmed V and J ends, which lost 3 bases and 2 bases, there was a span of 18 bases. This CDR3 spans 16 amino acids. The CDR3 reads CASSSGTPSGTYEQYF. CDR3 DNA sequence: TGCGCCAGCAGCTCGGGGACACCGTCGGGGACCTACGAGCAGTACTTC.

The table lists this clonotype with a count of one. V usage is TRBV2 and J usage is TRBJ1-1; 7 bases line up with TRBD1. The CDR3 contains 14 residues. V trimming: 4 bases; J trimming: 4 bases; junction bases outside the gene matches: 6. The V gene's germline CDR1 is SNHLY and CDR2 FYNNEI. The CDR3 loop reads CASSVEGAATEAFF. In nucleotides, the CDR3 is TGTGCCAGCAGTGTGGAGGGGGCAGCCACTGAAGCTTTCTTT.

The sample holds a few counts of this clonotype. J is TRBJ2-7 and V is TRBV28, with D possibly matching TRBD1 (6 bases). Between the trimmed V and J ends, which lost 1 base and 0 bases, there was a span of 13 bases. The CDR3 is 16 residues long. Germline V gene lookup returns CDR1 MDHEN and CDR2 SYDVKM. CDR3 protein: CASSLSRQEPSYEQYF. CDR3 nucleotide sequence: TGTGCCAGCAGTTTATCCCGACAGGAACCCTCCTACGAGCAGTACTTC. Full variable domain (missing parts from reference TRBV28 and TRBJ2-7): DVKVTQSSRYLVKRTGEKVFLECVQDMDHENMFWYRQDPGLGLRLIYFSYDVKMKEKGDIPEGYSVSREKKERFSLILESASTNQTSMYLCASSLSRQEPSYEQYFGPGTRLTVT.

This sequence joins TRBV28 and TRBJ1-5; 8 bases are a match to TRBD1. CDR1 and CDR2 (germline): MDHEN, SYDVKM. V dropped 5 bases and J dropped 6; count of bases not matched to a gene: 12. CDR3 size: 16 residues. In nucleotides, the CDR3 is TGTGCCAGCAGTACAAGGACAGGGAGAGGCATTCAGCCCCAGCATTTT. Residues: CASSTRTGRGIQPQHF.

J is TRBJ2-2 and V is TRBV5-6, with D possibly being TRBD1 or TRBD2 (5 bases each). Germline CDR1 SGHDT, CDR2 YYEEEE. CDR3 length: 14 residues. Trimming removed 4 bases at V and 0 bases at J, with 7 bases between. This CDR3 is CASSGTSNTGELFF. The CDR3 region has the DNA TGTGCCAGCAGCGGGACCTCGAACACCGGGGAGCTGTTTTTT.

As regards this clonotype: Here the CDR3 omits its conserved ending phenylalanine or tryptophan, so a read error is the likely source. The chain is built from TRBV5-1 and TRBJ1-2; a possible D gene is TRBD1 (5 bases). This CDR3 has 16 amino acids. The V gene's germline CDR1 is SGHRS and CDR2 YFSETQ. V was clipped by 0 bases and J by 4 bases, with 16 bases between them. The DNA for the CDR3 is TGCGCCAGCAGCTTGGAGAGATTTTCAGGGCTCTATGGCTACACCTCC. This codes for CASSLERFSGLYGYTS.

The chain employs TRBV12-3 or TRBV12-4 and TRBJ2-5; TRBD2 is a possible D gene (5 bases). V shed 0 bases and J shed 9 bases, with 11 bases lying between them. The CDR3 has 13 amino acids. The CDR3 DNA reads as TGTGCCAGCAGTTTAGCCGAGGAAGCGGCCCAGTACTTC. This codes for CASSLAEEAAQYF.

The table lists this clonotype with many counts. V is TRBV4-3 and J is TRBJ2-1; 8 bases agree with TRBD2. The CDR3 covers 17 residues. V gave up 2 bases and J gave up 6 bases; unmatched junction bases: 12. Germline V gives CDR1 LGHNA, CDR2 YSLEER. The CDR3 is CASSQSPGLGGRNEQFF. The CDR3 DNA sequence: TGCGCCAGCAGCCAAAGTCCGGGACTAGGAGGACGCAATGAGCAGTTCTTC.

This clonotype was detected a few times. The chain uses TRBV20-1 and TRBJ1-1; weak D call: TRBD1 (6 bases). The V gene's germline CDR1 is DFQATT and CDR2 SNEGSKA (reference sequence). Trimming stripped 5 bases from V and 5 bases from J, with 18 bases between. CDR3 length: 14 amino acids. In DNA, the CDR3 is TGCAGTGCTCAGGTGGGGGGGGCTTTTACTGAAGCTTTCTTT. Amino acid sequence: CSAQVGGAFTEAFF.

Comments on this clonotype: The junction does not match germline at one end; this may be a read error. This chain links TRBV14 with TRBJ1-1; no reliable D call. Germline V CDR1 and CDR2: SGHDN, FVKESK. This CDR3 is built from 12 residues. The CDR3 DNA reads as TGTGCCAGCAGCCAAGATCGTATCAGATTCGATTTT. Its translation is CASSQDRIRFDF.

The chain's CDR3 is CASSFLGQGAGGEQFF. DNA for the CDR3: TGCGCCAGCAGCTTCCTAGGACAGGGGGCGGGAGGTGAGCAGTTCTTC. The rearrangement links TRBV5-1 to TRBJ2-1, with 11 positions matching TRBD1. J lost 9 bases, V lost 2 bases, and 10 bases had no gene match. Per the germline V gene, CDR1 is SGHRS and CDR2 is YFSETQ. The CDR3 spans 16 residues.

This clonotype was seen more than once but under ten times. The chain joins TRBV24-1 to TRBJ2-2; D is uncertain. V lost 7 bases to trimming and J lost 3 bases, with 8 bases between them. The CDR3 has 13 amino acids. Germline CDR1 reads KGHDR; CDR2 reads SFDVKD. The CDR3 sequence is CATRDGDTGELFF. CDR3 nucleotide sequence: TGTGCCACCAGGGACGGTGACACCGGGGAGCTGTTTTTT.

This clonotype was counted ten times or more. J is TRBJ2-7 and V is TRBV20-1; TRBD2 matches 8 bases. CDR1 and CDR2 (germline): DFQATT, SNEGSKA (reference sequence). This CDR3 spans 14 amino acids. Trimming removed 4 bases from V and 7 bases from J; junction bases left unmatched: 12. The chain's CDR3 is CSAKTSGTSGEQYF. The CDR3 DNA follows: TGCAGTGCTAAAACTTCCGGGACTAGTGGGGAGCAGTACTTC.

This clonotype was seen ten or more times. This chain connects TRBV4-2 to TRBJ2-7; unclear D gene. Trimming removed 0 bases from V and 0 bases from J, with 6 bases in between. The CDR3 is made up of 14 amino acids. Per germline, CDR1 LGHNA and CDR2 YNFKEQ. This chain's CDR3 is CASSQDTVSYEQYF. Written as DNA, the CDR3 is TGTGCCAGCAGCCAAGATACGGTCTCCTACGAGCAGTACTTC.

V and J are TRBV29-1 and TRBJ1-2, with a tentative D call TRBD1 (5 bases). With 7 bases removed from V and 12 bases from J, the gap between germline ends came to 18 bases. The CDR3 loop spans 11 amino acids. CDR1 SQVTM and CDR2 ANQGSEA come from the germline V gene. CDR3 bases: TGCAGCGCCTCGCGGGGGGAAGGGGACACCTTC. This gives the protein CSASRGEGDTF.

This clonotype appeared a few times. The V call is TRBV7-9, the J call TRBJ2-1; D perhaps matches TRBD2 (6 bases). Germline lookup yields CDR1 SEHNR and CDR2 FQNEAQ (reference sequence). Trimming took 6 bases from V and 3 from J, leaving 21 bases between them. This CDR3 is 17 amino acids long. CDR3 sequence reads: CASSPVPFAGNYNEQFF. In nucleotides, the CDR3 is TGTGCCAGCAGTCCTGTTCCGTTTGCGGGGAACTACAATGAGCAGTTCTTC.

This clonotype was counted ten times or more. The chain links TRBV28 to TRBJ2-7; 7 bases line up with TRBD1. CDR3 size: 13 residues. Germline V gene data show CDR1 as MDHEN and CDR2 as SYDVKM. V shed 2 bases, J shed 3 bases, and the junction held 1 base outside the gene matches. The CDR3 nucleotides are TGTGCCAGCAGTTTAACAGGGGTCTACGAGCAGTACTTC. Protein: CASSLTGVYEQYF.

The chain employs TRBV7-9 and TRBJ2-7; unclear D gene. Germline V lookup: CDR1 SEHNR, CDR2 FQNEAQ (reference sequence). The CDR3 is 17 amino acids. V lost 5 bases and J lost 3, with 23 bases in between. CDR3 in DNA: TGTGCCAGCAGCCCTAGTGGTCGCCTATTTTTGATCTACGAGCAGTACTTC. Residues: CASSPSGRLFLIYEQYF.